This T cell receptor (beta chain) comes out of a study of blood T cell repertoires in COVID-19. Study processing details: Quantification of nucleated cells was approximated via reference gene primer amplification. Data came from immunoSEQ multiplex PCR; TCRdb stores just in-frame clones and leaves some out. V, J and clone size derive from that table, while D and trimming were established from the DNA sequence. In the table there are about 380,000 clones, 81% of which are singletons. CDR3 length equals 21 residues. The V end was cut by 1 base, the J end by 1 base, with 27 bases between. CDR1 SGHRS and CDR2 YFSETQ come from the germline V gene.

The sample comprised peripheral blood. The rearrangement links TRBV5-1 to TRBJ2-1; TRBD1 is a possible D gene (6 bases). The receptor was derived from a human donor with acute or convalescent COVID-19. The donor label of this sample is uncertain. CDR3 coding DNA: TGCGCCAGCAGCTTGAGGTTAGCCAGCGCCCAAGGAAGGGGGTCCTACAATGAGCAGTTCTTC. Protein: CASSLRLASAQGRGSYNEQFF.